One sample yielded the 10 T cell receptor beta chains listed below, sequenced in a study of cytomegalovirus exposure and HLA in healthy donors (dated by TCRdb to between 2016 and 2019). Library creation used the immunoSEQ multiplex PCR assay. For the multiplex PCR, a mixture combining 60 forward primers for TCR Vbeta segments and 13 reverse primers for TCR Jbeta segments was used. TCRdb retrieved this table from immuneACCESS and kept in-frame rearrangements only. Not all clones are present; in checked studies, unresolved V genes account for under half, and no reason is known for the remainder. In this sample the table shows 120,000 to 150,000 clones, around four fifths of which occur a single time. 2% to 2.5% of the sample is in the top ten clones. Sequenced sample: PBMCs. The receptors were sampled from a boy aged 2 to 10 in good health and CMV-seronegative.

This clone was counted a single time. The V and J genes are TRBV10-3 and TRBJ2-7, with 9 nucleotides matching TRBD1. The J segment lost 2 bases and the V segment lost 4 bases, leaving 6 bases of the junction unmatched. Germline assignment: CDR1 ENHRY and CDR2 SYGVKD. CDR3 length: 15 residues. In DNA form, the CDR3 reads TGTGCCATCAGTGGAACCGGGACAGGGACCTACGAGCAGTACTTC. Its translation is CAISGTGTGTYEQYF.

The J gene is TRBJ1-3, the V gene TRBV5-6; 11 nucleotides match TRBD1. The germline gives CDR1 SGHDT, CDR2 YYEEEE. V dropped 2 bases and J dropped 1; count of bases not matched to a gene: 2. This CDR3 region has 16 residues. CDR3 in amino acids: CASSFGQGASGNTIYF. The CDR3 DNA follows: TGTGCCAGCAGCTTTGGACAGGGGGCATCTGGAAACACCATATATTTT.

For the CDR3, the DNA is TGTGCTAGTGGTCCGTTAGACAGTGATGGCTACACCTTC. Translation gives CASGPLDSDGYTF. The chain employs TRBV12-5 and TRBJ1-2, with D possibly matching TRBD1 (5 bases). V gave up 5 bases and J gave up 6 bases, with 13 bases separating them. Germline V gene data show CDR1 as LGHNT and CDR2 as FRNRAP. There are 13 residues in the CDR3.

This chain's CDR3 is CASSDRGIQDGEQFF. The CDR3 coding sequence is TGTGCCAGTAGCGATAGGGGGATACAGGACGGTGAGCAGTTCTTC. The chain recombines TRBV19 with TRBJ2-1; D perhaps matches TRBD1 (6 bases). Trimming took 6 bases from V and 9 from J, leaving 21 bases between them. The germline V gene encodes CDR1 LNHDA and CDR2 SQIVND (reference sequence). The CDR3 sequence is 15 residues long. Using reference TRBV19 and TRBJ2-1 for the parts outside the CDR3, the full variable domain is DGGITQSPKYLFRKEGQNVTLSCEQNLNHDAMYWYRQDPGQGLRLIYYSQIVNDFQKGDIAEGYSVSREKKESFPLTVTSAQKNPTAFYLCASSDRGIQDGEQFFGPGTRLTVL.

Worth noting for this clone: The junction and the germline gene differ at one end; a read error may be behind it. The CDR3 region has the DNA TGTGCCAGCAGATTAGGGAAGGAGCGGGAGGTCGCCCCAGATACGCAGTATTTT. Its protein is CASRLGKEREVAPDTQYF. The V and J genes are TRBV7-4 and TRBJ2-3, with TRBD2 matching 9 bases. Germline CDR1 and CDR2: SGHVT and SQSDAQ. This CDR3 has 18 amino acids.

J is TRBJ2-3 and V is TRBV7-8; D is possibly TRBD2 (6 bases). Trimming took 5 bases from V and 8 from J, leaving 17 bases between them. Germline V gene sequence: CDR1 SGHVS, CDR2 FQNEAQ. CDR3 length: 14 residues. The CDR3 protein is CASSPRAGRFTQYF. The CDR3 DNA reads TGTGCCAGCAGCCCAAGGGCAGGGAGGTTTACGCAGTATTTT.

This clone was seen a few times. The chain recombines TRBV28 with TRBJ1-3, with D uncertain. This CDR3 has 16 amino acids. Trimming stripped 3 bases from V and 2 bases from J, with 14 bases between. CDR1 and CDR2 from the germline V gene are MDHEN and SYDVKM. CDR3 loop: CASSFRIGGTGNTIYF. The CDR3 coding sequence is TGTGCCAGCAGTTTCAGGATCGGAGGGACTGGAAACACCATATATTTT. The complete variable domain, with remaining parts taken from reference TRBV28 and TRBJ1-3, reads DVKVTQSSRYLVKRTGEKVFLECVQDMDHENMFWYRQDPGLGLRLIYFSYDVKMKEKGDIPEGYSVSREKKERFSLILESASTNQTSMYLCASSFRIGGTGNTIYFGEGSWLTVV.

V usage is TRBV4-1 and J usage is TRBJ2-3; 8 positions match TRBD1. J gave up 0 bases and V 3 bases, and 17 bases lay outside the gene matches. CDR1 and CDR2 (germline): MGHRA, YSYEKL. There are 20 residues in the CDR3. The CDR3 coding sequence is TGCGCCAGCAGCCATGATACCGGGACAGGAGAATTTTCTAGCACAGATACGCAGTATTTT. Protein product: CASSHDTGTGEFSSTDTQYF.

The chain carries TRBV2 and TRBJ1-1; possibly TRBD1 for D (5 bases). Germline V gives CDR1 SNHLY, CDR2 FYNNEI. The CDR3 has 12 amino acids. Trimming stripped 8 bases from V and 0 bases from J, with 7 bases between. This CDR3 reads CASGAMNTEAFF. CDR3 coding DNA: TGTGCCAGCGGGGCCATGAACACTGAAGCTTTCTTT.

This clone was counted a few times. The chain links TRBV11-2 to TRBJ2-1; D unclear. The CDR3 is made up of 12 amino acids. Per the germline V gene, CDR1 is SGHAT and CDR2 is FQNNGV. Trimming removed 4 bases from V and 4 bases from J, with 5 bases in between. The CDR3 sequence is CASSSVYNEQFF. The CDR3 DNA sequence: TGTGCCAGCAGCTCAGTTTACAATGAGCAGTTCTTC.